This T cell receptor beta chain was observed in a study of blood T cells in healthy people across ages. Study outcomes and limitations: As age increased, TCR beta diversity per million T cells fell in a roughly linear fashion.

This clonotype was seen more than once but under ten times. The target antigen is unknown. A J-beta primer mix and a sample-barcoded 5' primer were used in a second PCR of about 7 to 12 cycles. TCRdb itself ran the 5' RACE reads through MiXCR, one entry per CDR3 protein. The sample lists more than 600,000 distinct CDR3 sequences, just under 25% seen once, with roughly 9% in the top ten. This sample also belongs to another study, concerning T cells of mothers and their children.

The specimen was blood. The sequence came from a boy under 18 in good health.

The CDR3 coding sequence is TGCGCCAGCAGCCAAACGACGACAGGGTTCTACGAGCAGTACTTC. It specifies CASSQTTTGFYEQYF. This chain uses TRBV4-3 with TRBJ2-7; 7 positions match TRBD1. Germline assignment: CDR1 LGHNA and CDR2 YSLEER. The ends lost 2 bases at V and 3 bases at J; junction bases unmatched: 7. The CDR3 extends over 15 amino acids.